Listed below are T cell receptor beta chains from one sample, sequenced in a study of Graves' ophthalmopathy and Graves' hyperthyroidism. MiXCR, run by TCRdb on the multiplex PCR reads, gives a single entry per CDR3 protein. The sample holds approximately 1.2 million distinct CDR3 sequences, 35% to 40% seen once. The specimen sequenced was peripheral blood or thyroid tissue (not recorded which). The receptors stem from an adult man with Graves' hyperthyroidism. CDR3s include the opening cysteine and the closing phenylalanine or tryptophan. D genes are given only for firm matches. Expanded clones are given a class, and other clones once, few, many or no size at all.

j_call: TRBJ2-5
d_call: NA
v_call: TRBV7-9
clone_size: NA
cdr3_aa: CASSTLGEQETQYF
cdr3_nt: TGTGCCAGCTCAACTCTAGGGGAACAAGAGACCCAGTACTTC

j_call: TRBJ1-4
d_call: TRBD1
v_call: TRBV7-9
clone_size: NA
cdr3_aa: CASSNYGGTGHEKLFF
cdr3_nt: TGTGCCAGCAGTAATTACGGCGGGACAGGTCATGAAAAACTGTTTTTT

j_call: TRBJ2-7
d_call: NA
v_call: TRBV10-3
clone_size: NA
cdr3_aa: CAIRAGETYEQYF
cdr3_nt: TGTGCCATCAGGGCAGGGGAGACCTACGAGCAGTACTTC

j_call: TRBJ1-6
d_call: NA
v_call: TRBV28
clone_size: NA
cdr3_aa: CASSFYLRVHSPLHF
cdr3_nt: TGTGCCAGCAGTTTCTACCTCCGGGTGCATTCACCCCTCCACTTT

j_call: TRBJ1-1
d_call: NA
v_call: TRBV12-3/TRBV12-4
clone_size: many
cdr3_aa: CASSLSGPTEAFF
cdr3_nt: TGTGCCAGCAGTTTATCAGGCCCCACTGAAGCTTTCTTT

j_call: TRBJ1-5
d_call: NA
v_call: TRBV20-1
clone_size: NA
cdr3_aa: CSARIDGYQPQHF
cdr3_nt: TGCAGTGCTAGGATCGACGGTTATCAGCCCCAGCATTTT

j_call: TRBJ1-6
d_call: NA
v_call: TRBV9
clone_size: many
cdr3_aa: CASTLEEEEHIDSPLHF
cdr3_nt: TGTGCCAGCACCTTAGAGGAGGAGGAGCATATTGATTCACCCCTCCACTTT

j_call: TRBJ2-7
d_call: NA
v_call: TRBV20-1
clone_size: few
cdr3_aa: CSARVGGFYEQYF
cdr3_nt: TGCAGTGCTAGAGTGGGGGGTTTCTACGAGCAGTACTTC

j_call: TRBJ2-2
d_call: TRBD2
v_call: TRBV5-4
clone_size: NA
cdr3_aa: CASSQDRAGASGRNTGELFF
cdr3_nt: TGTGCCAGCAGCCAAGATCGGGCCGGGGCTAGCGGGAGGAACACCGGGGAGCTGTTTTTT

j_call: TRBJ1-4
d_call: NA
v_call: TRBV5-1
clone_size: NA
cdr3_aa: CASSARDGRTNEKLFF
cdr3_nt: TGCGCCAGCAGCGCCCGGGACGGCCGAACTAATGAAAAACTGTTTTTT

j_call: TRBJ1-1
d_call: TRBD1
v_call: TRBV5-1
clone_size: many
cdr3_aa: CASSLEGAVGNTEAFF
cdr3_nt: TGCGCCAGCAGCTTGGAGGGGGCAGTCGGGAACACTGAAGCTTTCTTT

j_call: TRBJ1-2
d_call: TRBD1
v_call: TRBV20-1
clone_size: once
cdr3_aa: CSARDFRLGQLSSGYTF
cdr3_nt: TGCAGTGCTAGAGATTTTCGTCTGGGACAGTTATCGAGTGGCTACACCTTC

j_call: TRBJ1-2
d_call: NA
v_call: TRBV7-2
clone_size: few
cdr3_aa: CASSQETLGAVYGYTF
cdr3_nt: TGTGCCAGCAGCCAAGAAACTTTAGGGGCTGTCTATGGCTACACCTTC

j_call: TRBJ1-2
d_call: NA
v_call: TRBV7-9
clone_size: many
cdr3_aa: CASSPSRRDFNYGYTF
cdr3_nt: TGTGCCAGCAGCCCTAGTAGACGCGACTTTAACTATGGCTACACCTTC

j_call: TRBJ1-1
d_call: TRBD1
v_call: TRBV29-1
clone_size: few
cdr3_aa: CGTGTENTEAFF
cdr3_nt: TGCGGTACCGGGACAGAGAACACTGAAGCTTTCTTT

j_call: TRBJ1-2
d_call: NA
v_call: TRBV27
clone_size: NA
cdr3_aa: CASSLSGGSGYTF
cdr3_nt: TGTGCCAGCAGTCTATCGGGCGGTTCTGGCTACACCTTC

j_call: TRBJ1-5
d_call: TRBD1
v_call: TRBV7-8
clone_size: NA
cdr3_aa: CASSSDRGSHQPQHF
cdr3_nt: TGTGCCAGCAGCAGTGACAGGGGGTCGCATCAGCCCCAGCATTTT

j_call: TRBJ1-4
d_call: TRBD1
v_call: TRBV7-7
clone_size: NA
cdr3_aa: CASSSTAGTGEKLFF
cdr3_nt: TGTGCCAGCAGCTCAACAGCCGGGACAGGTGAAAAACTGTTTTTT

j_call: TRBJ2-2
d_call: NA
v_call: TRBV12-3/TRBV12-4
clone_size: few
cdr3_aa: CASSLFPATGELFF
cdr3_nt: TGTGCCAGCAGTTTATTTCCGGCCACCGGGGAGCTGTTTTTT

j_call: TRBJ1-6
d_call: NA
v_call: TRBV9
clone_size: NA
cdr3_aa: CASSVGGDSSSPLHF
cdr3_nt: TGTGCCAGCAGCGTAGGCGGGGATAGCAGTTCACCCCTCCACTTT

j_call: TRBJ2-6
d_call: NA
v_call: TRBV7-8
clone_size: many
cdr3_aa: CASSRQSSGANVLTF
cdr3_nt: TGTGCCAGCAGCCGACAGAGCTCTGGGGCCAACGTCCTGACTTTC

j_call: TRBJ1-6
d_call: NA
v_call: TRBV9
clone_size: once
cdr3_aa: CASSQASGGMTSYNSPLHF
cdr3_nt: TGTGCCAGCAGCCAAGCGTCCGGGGGGATGACATCCTATAATTCACCCCTCCACTTT